These T cell receptor beta chains were read from a single sample in a study of OX40 agonist ivuxolimab in advanced cancers. Here immunoSEQ multiplex PCR was the method, and the copy in TCRdb shows in-frame clones only, minus some. In the table there are roughly 65,000 clones, 70% to 90% of which are singletons. The sample in question was CD4+ or CD8+ T cells sorted from blood, obtained in a trial of the OX40 agonist ivuxolimab. Receptors originate from an adult with an advanced solid tumor such as melanoma, head and neck, liver or kidney cancer. CDR3s include the opening cysteine and the closing phenylalanine or tryptophan. The D gene is left open where the match is weak. The size entry is marked missing in some rows and otherwise reads once, few, many or a size class.

CDR3 DNA: TGTGCCAGCAGCGTGGGGTTGGGAGAAAAACTGTTTTTT
CDR3 protein: CASSVGLGEKLFF
V gene: TRBV9
J gene: TRBJ1-4
D gene: NA
clone size: NA

CDR3 DNA: TGTGCCAGCAGCCAAAGGGTAGGTGGTTATGAGCAGTTCTTC
CDR3 protein: CASSQRVGGYEQFF
V gene: TRBV2
J gene: TRBJ2-1
D gene: NA
clone size: NA

CDR3 DNA: TGTGCCAGCAAATCGGGGAACAATGAGCAGTTCTTC
CDR3 protein: CASKSGNNEQFF
V gene: TRBV28
J gene: TRBJ2-1
D gene: NA
clone size: NA

CDR3 DNA: TGTGCTAGCAGTTTGACAGGGGGCGCCGGGGAGACCCAGTACTTC
CDR3 protein: CASSLTGGAGETQYF
V gene: TRBV7-7
J gene: TRBJ2-5
D gene: TRBD1
clone size: NA

CDR3 DNA: TGTGCCAGCAGCTTACAAGGCAGGGGCTACGAGCAGTACTTC
CDR3 protein: CASSLQGRGYEQYF
V gene: TRBV7-2
J gene: TRBJ2-7
D gene: NA
clone size: NA

CDR3 DNA: TGTGCCAGCAGCTTCGGGACAAACTATGGCTACACCTTC
CDR3 protein: CASSFGTNYGYTF
V gene: TRBV7-2
J gene: TRBJ1-2
D gene: NA
clone size: NA

CDR3 DNA: TGTGCCACCAGCAGAGAGGGACTAGCGGTCTACGAGCAGTACTTC
CDR3 protein: CATSREGLAVYEQYF
V gene: TRBV15
J gene: TRBJ2-7
D gene: TRBD2
clone size: NA

CDR3 DNA: TGCGCCAGCAGCCAAGGAAGGACTAGCGGGAGGTTGACCGAGCAGTACTTC
CDR3 protein: CASSQGRTSGRLTEQYF
V gene: TRBV4-1
J gene: TRBJ2-7
D gene: TRBD2
clone size: NA

CDR3 DNA: TGTGCCAGCAGGACTAGCGGGAACTACGAGCAGTACTTC
CDR3 protein: CASRTSGNYEQYF
V gene: TRBV28
J gene: TRBJ2-7
D gene: TRBD2
clone size: NA

CDR3 DNA: TGCGCCAGCAGCCATTCGCAGGCCACCTATAACACCGGGGAGCTGTTTTTT
CDR3 protein: CASSHSQATYNTGELFF
V gene: TRBV4-3
J gene: TRBJ2-2
D gene: NA
clone size: NA

CDR3 DNA: TGTGCCACCAGCAGAGATGTCGGCACAGATACGCAGTATTTT
CDR3 protein: CATSRDVGTDTQYF
V gene: TRBV15
J gene: TRBJ2-3
D gene: NA
clone size: once

CDR3 DNA: TGTGCCAGCTCACCAACATATGAGCAGTTCTTC
CDR3 protein: CASSPTYEQFF
V gene: TRBV18
J gene: TRBJ2-1
D gene: NA
clone size: few

CDR3 DNA: TGTGCCAGCAGTTCGACGTCCTCCATCTATTCCCAAGAGACCCAGTACTTC
CDR3 protein: CASSSTSSIYSQETQYF
V gene: TRBV5-4
J gene: TRBJ2-5
D gene: NA
clone size: NA

CDR3 DNA: TGTGCCAGCAGCTTTCTAGCGGACCAGTTCTTC
CDR3 protein: CASSFLADQFF
V gene: TRBV7-9
J gene: TRBJ2-1
D gene: TRBD2
clone size: NA

CDR3 DNA: TGTGCCAGCAGCCCAAGACAGGGGCGGGACCACCCCTCCTCCTACGAGCAGTACTTC
CDR3 protein: CASSPRQGRDHPSSYEQYF
V gene: TRBV7-2
J gene: TRBJ2-7
D gene: TRBD1
clone size: NA

CDR3 DNA: TGTGCCAGCAGCCACGGACGGTTTGGCACCGGGGAGCTGTTTTTT
CDR3 protein: CASSHGRFGTGELFF
V gene: TRBV11-3
J gene: TRBJ2-2
D gene: NA
clone size: NA

CDR3 DNA: TGTGCCAGCAGCTTAGTCCTCAGGGGGTTCTTGAACACTGAAGCTTTCTTT
CDR3 protein: CASSLVLRGFLNTEAFF
V gene: TRBV7-9
J gene: TRBJ1-1
D gene: TRBD1
clone size: NA

CDR3 DNA: TGTGCCAGCTCACCACCGGGGGCAGCGAACACCGGGGAGCTGTTTTTT
CDR3 protein: CASSPPGAANTGELFF
V gene: TRBV18
J gene: TRBJ2-2
D gene: NA
clone size: NA

CDR3 DNA: TGTGCCACCAGCAGAGATGGAGTCTGGGGCCGAAATCAGCCCCAGCATTTT
CDR3 protein: CATSRDGVWGRNQPQHF
V gene: TRBV15
J gene: TRBJ1-5
D gene: NA
clone size: NA

CDR3 DNA: TGCGCCAGCAGCCAAGATGGGTCGTCTACGGGAACCAATGAGCAGTTCTTC
CDR3 protein: CASSQDGSSTGTNEQFF
V gene: TRBV4-1
J gene: TRBJ2-1
D gene: NA
clone size: NA

CDR3 DNA: TGTGCCAGCAGCCCTGGGACACAGATGAACACTGAAGCTTTCTTT
CDR3 protein: CASSPGTQMNTEAFF
V gene: TRBV11-2
J gene: TRBJ1-1
D gene: NA
clone size: NA

CDR3 DNA: TGTGCGACACGAAACACTGGCACAGATACGCAGTATTTT
CDR3 protein: CATRNTGTDTQYF
V gene: TRBV15
J gene: TRBJ2-3
D gene: NA
clone size: NA

CDR3 DNA: TGTGCCAGCAGTGAATCCTCTGAGGCTGGCTACGAGCAGTACTTC
CDR3 protein: CASSESSEAGYEQYF
V gene: TRBV25-1
J gene: TRBJ2-7
D gene: NA
clone size: NA

CDR3 DNA: TGTGCCAGTAGTATATTACAGGGCTACGAGCAGTACTTC
CDR3 protein: CASSILQGYEQYF
V gene: TRBV19
J gene: TRBJ2-7
D gene: NA
clone size: NA

CDR3 DNA: TGTGCCAGCAGTTTATCGGGAGGGGAGCGATACGGCTACACCTTC
CDR3 protein: CASSLSGGERYGYTF
V gene: TRBV28
J gene: TRBJ1-2
D gene: NA
clone size: NA

CDR3 DNA: TGTGCCAGCCAACCGGTGGGGCCCGGTCAGCCCCAGCATTTT
CDR3 protein: CASQPVGPGQPQHF
V gene: TRBV28
J gene: TRBJ1-5
D gene: NA
clone size: NA

CDR3 DNA: TGTGCCAGCAGCTTGGGTATCGCGACTAGCGGGACGGATACGCAGTATTTT
CDR3 protein: CASSLGIATSGTDTQYF
V gene: TRBV5-4
J gene: TRBJ2-3
D gene: TRBD2
clone size: NA

CDR3 DNA: TGCGCCACCGGTAGGGGCGGCTACGAGCAGTACTTC
CDR3 protein: CATGRGGYEQYF
V gene: TRBV10-2
J gene: TRBJ2-7
D gene: NA
clone size: NA

CDR3 DNA: TGTGCTAGTGGTTTGTCCCCGAACGAGCAGTACTTC
CDR3 protein: CASGLSPNEQYF
V gene: TRBV12-5
J gene: TRBJ2-7
D gene: NA
clone size: NA

CDR3 DNA: TGTGCCAGCAGGACAGGAGGCAACGAGCAGTACTTC
CDR3 protein: CASRTGGNEQYF
V gene: TRBV6-5
J gene: TRBJ2-7
D gene: NA
clone size: NA

CDR3 DNA: TGTGCCAGTAGTGCCTACCTCGGGACAGGGAACAATGAGCAGTTCTTC
CDR3 protein: CASSAYLGTGNNEQFF
V gene: TRBV19
J gene: TRBJ2-1
D gene: TRBD1
clone size: NA

CDR3 DNA: TGTGCCAGCAGTGAAGCTCCCGTAGCGGGAGATTCGGGTACAGATACGCAGTATTTT
CDR3 protein: CASSEAPVAGDSGTDTQYF
V gene: TRBV2
J gene: TRBJ2-3
D gene: TRBD2
clone size: NA

CDR3 DNA: TGTGCCAGCAGCTCAGGGCGGGCTGGGTACAATGAGCAGTTCTTC
CDR3 protein: CASSSGRAGYNEQFF
V gene: TRBV7-3
J gene: TRBJ2-1
D gene: NA
clone size: NA

CDR3 DNA: TGTGCCAGCAGCGGGAGCGGACAGACTCAAGAGACCCAGTACTTC
CDR3 protein: CASSGSGQTQETQYF
V gene: TRBV9
J gene: TRBJ2-5
D gene: NA
clone size: few